The clone carrying this T cell receptor beta chain was seen once. What it recognizes is unknown. The entry originates in a study of OX40 agonist ivuxolimab in advanced cancers. TCRdb's table, derived via immunoSEQ multiplex PCR, lists solely in-frame clones and lacks some. The sample shows 60,000 to 90,000 clones, around 82% of them seen only once. J was trimmed by 3 bases and V by 5 bases; bases with no gene match: 12. CDR1 is MDHEN and CDR2 is SYDVKM in the germline V gene. The CDR3 spans 16 residues. Broader study findings: Certain nonresponders likewise exhibited a low normalized T-cell clonal expansion.

The specimen comprised CD4+ or CD8+ T cells sorted from blood, sampled in a trial of the OX40 agonist ivuxolimab. The clonotype was recovered from an adult with an advanced solid tumor such as melanoma, head and neck, liver or kidney cancer. The chain carries TRBV28 and TRBJ2-7; TRBD2 agrees at 8 bases. The chain's CDR3 is CASSPGGVRANYEQYF. The CDR3, as DNA: TGTGCCAGCAGTCCGGGGGGGGTTCGGGCTAACTACGAGCAGTACTTC. Looking up the rest from reference TRBV28 and TRBJ2-7 gives the full variable domain: DVKVTQSSRYLVKRTGEKVFLECVQDMDHENMFWYRQDPGLGLRLIYFSYDVKMKEKGDIPEGYSVSREKKERFSLILESASTNQTSMYLCASSPGGVRANYEQYFGPGTRLTVT.